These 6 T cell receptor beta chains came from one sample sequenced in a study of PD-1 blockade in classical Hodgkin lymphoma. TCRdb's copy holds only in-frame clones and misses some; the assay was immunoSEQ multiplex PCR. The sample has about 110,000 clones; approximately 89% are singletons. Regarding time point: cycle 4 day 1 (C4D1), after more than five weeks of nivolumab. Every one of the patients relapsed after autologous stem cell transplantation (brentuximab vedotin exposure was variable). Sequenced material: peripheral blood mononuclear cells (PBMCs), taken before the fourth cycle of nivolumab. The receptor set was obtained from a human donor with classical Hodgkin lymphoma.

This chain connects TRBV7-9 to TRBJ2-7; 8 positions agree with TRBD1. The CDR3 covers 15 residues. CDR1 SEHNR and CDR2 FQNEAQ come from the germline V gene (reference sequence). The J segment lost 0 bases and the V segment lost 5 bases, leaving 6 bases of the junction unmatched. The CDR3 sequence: CASSPQQGVSYEQYF. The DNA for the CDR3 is TGTGCCAGCAGCCCCCAACAGGGGGTCTCCTACGAGCAGTACTTC.

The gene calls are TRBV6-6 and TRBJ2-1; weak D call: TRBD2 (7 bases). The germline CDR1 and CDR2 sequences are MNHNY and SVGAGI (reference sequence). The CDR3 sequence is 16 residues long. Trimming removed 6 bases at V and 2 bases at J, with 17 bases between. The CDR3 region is CASRSVRGRPYNEQFF. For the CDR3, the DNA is TGTGCCAGCAGGTCCGTGCGGGGGCGCCCCTACAATGAGCAGTTCTTC.

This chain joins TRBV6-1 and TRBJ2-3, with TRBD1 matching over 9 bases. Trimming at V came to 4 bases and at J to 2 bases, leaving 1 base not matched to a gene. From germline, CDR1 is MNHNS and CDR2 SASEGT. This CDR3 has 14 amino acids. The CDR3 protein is CASSGDRATDTQYF. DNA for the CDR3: TGTGCCAGCAGTGGGGACAGGGCCACAGATACGCAGTATTTT.

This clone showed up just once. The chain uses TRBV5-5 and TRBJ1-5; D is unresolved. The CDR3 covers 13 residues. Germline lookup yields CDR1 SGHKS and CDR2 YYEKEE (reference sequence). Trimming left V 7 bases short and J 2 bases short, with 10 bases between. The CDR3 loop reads CASSPSGNQPQHF. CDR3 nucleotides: TGTGCCAGCTCCCCGTCCGGCAATCAGCCCCAGCATTTT. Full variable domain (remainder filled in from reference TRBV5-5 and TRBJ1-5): DAGVTQSPTHLIKTRGQQVTLRCSPISGHKSVSWYQQVLGQGPQFIFQYYEKEERGRGNFPDRFSARQFPNYSSELNVNALLLGDSALYLCASSPSGNQPQHFGDGTRLSIL.

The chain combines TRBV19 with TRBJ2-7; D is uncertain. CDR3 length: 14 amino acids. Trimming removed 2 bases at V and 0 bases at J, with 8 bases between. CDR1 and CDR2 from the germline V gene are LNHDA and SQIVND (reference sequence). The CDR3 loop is CASSILESSYEQYF. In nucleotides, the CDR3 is TGTGCCAGTAGTATACTTGAGTCCTCCTACGAGCAGTACTTC.

CDR3 sequence (DNA): TGTGCCAGCAGCTTAACTAGCGGCACCTACAATGAGCAGTTCTTC. This codes for CASSLTSGTYNEQFF. This chain connects TRBV7-9 to TRBJ2-1; 8 nucleotides line up with TRBD2. The V gene end was trimmed by 2 bases and the J gene end by 2 bases; junction bases not matched to a gene: 2. CDR3 length: 15 amino acids. CDR1 and CDR2 (germline): SEHNR, FQNEAQ (reference sequence).